These 32 T cell receptor beta chains share one sample of origin, sequenced in a study of blood T cells in healthy people across ages. A sample-barcoded 5' primer and a J-beta primer mix were used in a second PCR of roughly 6 to 12 cycles. MiXCR, run by TCRdb on the 5' RACE reads, gives a single entry per CDR3 protein. The sample includes about 1.7 million distinct CDR3 sequences, about 28% seen only once; the top ten take around 7.7%. Sequencing used blood. The source of these receptors is a woman aged 30 to 39 in good health.

Worth noting for this clonotype: Here the CDR3 omits its conserved ending phenylalanine or tryptophan, so a read error is the likely source. V is TRBV20-1 and J is TRBJ2-3, with 12 bases lining up with TRBD2. Germline V gene lookup returns CDR1 DFQATT and CDR2 SNEGSKA (reference sequence). The CDR3 is 15 amino acids. The V gene end was trimmed by 6 bases and the J gene end by 6 bases; junction bases not matched to a gene: 10. The CDR3 is CSAEALAGGFDTQYV. CDR3 sequence (DNA): TGCAGTGCCGAGGCCCTAGCGGGAGGGTTCGATACGCAGTATGTT.

V usage is TRBV7-9 and J usage is TRBJ2-5; either TRBD1 or TRBD2 may fit D (5 bases each). The CDR3 covers 15 residues. Deletions cut 4 bases from V and 3 bases from J, with 15 bases between. Looked up from germline, CDR1 is SEHNR and CDR2 is FQNEAQ (reference sequence). The CDR3 nucleotides read TGTGCCAGCAGCTCCGAGGGACGGCAGGAAGAGACCCAGTACTTC. This codes for CASSSEGRQEETQYF.

CDR3 sequence: CAISLQGDSNQPQHF. CDR3 in DNA: TGTGCCATCAGTCTACAGGGAGATAGCAATCAGCCCCAGCATTTT. The chain carries TRBV10-3 and TRBJ1-5; possibly TRBD1 for D (6 bases). This CDR3 comprises 15 residues. The germline V gene has CDR1 ENHRY and CDR2 SYGVKD. V lost 5 bases and J 0 bases, leaving 11 bases between the germline ends.

J is TRBJ1-1 and V is TRBV11-2; weak D call: TRBD1 (5 bases). Germline V gene data show CDR1 as SGHAT and CDR2 as FQNNGV. CDR3 length equals 13 residues. The V gene lost 5 bases and the J gene lost 3 bases, with 10 bases spanning the gap. DNA for the CDR3: TGTGCCAGCAGCGCACAACAGGACACTGAAGCTTTCTTT. Protein sequence: CASSAQQDTEAFF.

The V and J genes are TRBV15 and TRBJ2-2; TRBD2 matches 8 bases. V was pared by 5 bases and J by 7 bases, with 6 bases of the junction left unmatched. From germline, CDR1 is LNHNV and CDR2 YYDKDF (reference sequence). The CDR3 runs to 14 residues. CDR3 region: CATSAGRGRGELFF. The CDR3 coding sequence is TGTGCCACCAGCGCCGGGAGGGGTCGCGGGGAGCTGTTTTTT.

There are many counts of this clonotype. The chain carries TRBV9 and TRBJ2-3; the D gene could be TRBD1 or TRBD2 (5 bases each). This CDR3 region has 15 residues. V was cut by 0 bases and J by 5 bases, with 13 bases left in between. The germline gives CDR1 SGDLS, CDR2 YYNGEE. The chain's CDR3 is CASSVDVGEGDTQYF. The CDR3 region has the DNA TGTGCCAGCAGCGTAGATGTGGGGGAAGGAGATACGCAGTATTTT.

The chain is built from TRBV5-1 and TRBJ2-7; 8 nucleotides agree with TRBD2. Trimming removed 4 bases from V and 2 bases from J; junction bases left unmatched: 8. CDR3 length equals 15 residues. Looked up from germline, CDR1 is SGHRS and CDR2 is YFSETQ. CDR3 sequence reads: CASSRGSGGPYEQYF. CDR3 DNA sequence: TGCGCCAGCAGCCGTGGGAGCGGGGGCCCCTACGAGCAGTACTTC.

With regard to this clonotype: This clone may be a read error of a much larger clone one base away. This CDR3 fails to terminate in the conserved phenylalanine or tryptophan, so it likely reflects a read error. The chain joins TRBV7-2 to TRBJ2-4; D possibly uses TRBD1 or TRBD2 (5 bases each). Per the germline V gene, CDR1 is SGHTA and CDR2 is FQGNSA. V dropped 5 bases and J dropped 0 bases, with 5 bases sitting between them. The CDR3 sequence is 13 residues long. This CDR3 is CASSGGAKNIQYL. The CDR3 DNA reads TGTGCCAGCAGCGGGGGAGCCAAAAACATTCAGTACCTC.

This clonotype was counted between two and nine times. The chain has TRBV2 and TRBJ2-3; 12 nucleotides agree with TRBD2. V gave up 5 bases and J gave up 0 bases; unmatched junction bases: 6. This CDR3 comprises 17 residues. Germline CDR1 reads SNHLY; CDR2 reads FYNNEI. The CDR3 DNA reads TGTGCCAGCAGTATGACTAGCGGGGGATCTAGCACAGATACGCAGTATTTT. Translation: CASSMTSGGSSTDTQYF.

The chain joins TRBV7-2 to TRBJ2-3; 13 nucleotides match TRBD2. From germline, CDR1 is SGHTA and CDR2 FQGNSA. V was clipped by 5 bases and J by 4 bases; unmatched bases: 9. This CDR3 has 17 residues. In DNA form, the CDR3 reads TGTGCCAGCAGCCCCGGGACTAGCGGGGTCCTGGCAGATACGCAGTATTTT. Residues: CASSPGTSGVLADTQYF.

This clonotype has a count of ten or more. The rearrangement links TRBV4-1 to TRBJ2-7; D is perhaps TRBD2 (6 bases). The length of the CDR3 is 17 residues. V lost 0 bases to trimming and J lost 0 bases, with 15 bases between them. In germline, CDR1 is MGHRA, CDR2 YSYEKL. For the CDR3, the DNA is TGCGCCAGCAGCCAAGATCGGGAGAGCTCGAGCTCCTACGAGCAGTACTTC. This sequence encodes CASSQDRESSSSYEQYF.

Points on this clonotype: One junction end disagrees with the germline gene, perhaps due to a read error. This rearrangement joins TRBV12-3 or TRBV12-4 to TRBJ2-3, with 8 bases fitting TRBD1. The CDR3 is 14 amino acids. The CDR3 loop is CASSRTGLTDAQYF. CDR3 in DNA: TGTGCCAGCAGTAGGACAGGGTTGACAGATGCGCAGTATTTT.

This clonotype has a handful of counts. V is TRBV20-1 and J is TRBJ2-1; 7 bases fit TRBD2. In germline, CDR1 is DFQATT, CDR2 SNEGSKA (reference sequence). The J segment lost 4 bases and the V segment lost 8 bases, leaving 14 bases of the junction unmatched. The CDR3 is 15 amino acids. CDR3 sequence: CSRTMSSGAYNEQFF. The DNA for the CDR3 is TGCAGTAGGACCATGTCAAGCGGGGCTTACAATGAGCAGTTCTTC.

Notes on this clonotype: The junction shows a germline mismatch at one end, possibly a read error. V and J are TRBV3-1 and TRBJ2-1; D is undetermined. The CDR3 length is 13 residues. Germline V gene lookup returns CDR1 LGHDT and CDR2 YNNKEL (reference sequence). CDR3 coding DNA: TGTACCAGCAGCCAAGAGGACCTTATGGGGCAGTTCTTC. Its protein product is CTSSQEDLMGQFF.

This chain links TRBV7-9 with TRBJ2-3, with D possibly TRBD2 on 6 matching bases. Germline V CDR1 and CDR2: SEHNR, FQNEAQ (reference sequence). The CDR3 is 16 residues long. The germline V and J ends were trimmed by 5 bases and 0 bases, with 15 bases remaining between them. The CDR3 protein is CASSPAGSSSTDTQYF. The CDR3 bases are TGTGCCAGCAGCCCCGCCGGGAGTTCTAGCACAGATACGCAGTATTTT. The variable domain in full, completed from reference TRBV7-9 and TRBJ2-3, reads DTGVSQNPRHKITKRGQNVTFRCDPISEHNRLYWYRQTLGQGPEFLTYFQNEAQLEKSRLLSDRFSAERPKGSFSTLEIQRTEQGDSAMYLCASSPAGSSSTDTQYFGPGTRLTVL.

In this sample, this clonotype turned up many times. The J gene is TRBJ2-1, the V gene TRBV3-1, with 13 bases fitting TRBD2. Trimming at V came to 5 bases and at J to 6 bases, leaving 4 bases not matched to a gene. The CDR3 contains 15 residues. CDR1 and CDR2 (germline): LGHDT, YNNKEL (reference sequence). In nucleotides, the CDR3 is TGTGCCAGCAGCGCCCGGACTAGCGGGGGCAATGAGCAGTTCTTC. Translating it yields CASSARTSGGNEQFF.

The chain combines TRBV20-1 with TRBJ1-1; a weak D match, TRBD1 (5 bases). CDR1 is DFQATT, CDR2 SNEGSKA, per germline (reference sequence). Trimming took off 4 bases at V and 3 bases at J, with 15 bases between the two ends. This CDR3 has 14 amino acids. The CDR3 loop is CSAKTALGDTEAFF. The CDR3 DNA reads as TGCAGTGCTAAAACAGCCCTAGGGGACACTGAAGCTTTCTTT.

The chain carries TRBV10-2 and TRBJ1-4; 7 bases align to TRBD1. With 6 bases clipped from V and 7 bases from J, the junction kept 8 bases outside the gene matches. CDR3 length: 14 residues. CDR1 and CDR2 (germline): WSHSY, SAAADI. This CDR3 reads CASRPGTASEKLFF. The DNA of the CDR3 is TGCGCCAGCAGGCCCGGGACAGCAAGTGAAAAACTGTTTTTT.

V gene TRBV12-3 or TRBV12-4 combines with J gene TRBJ1-2; D is unresolved. The CDR3 length is 8 residues. Trimming removed 8 bases at V and 7 bases at J, with 2 bases between. The CDR3 sequence is CASPGYTF. Written as DNA, the CDR3 is TGTGCCAGCCCTGGCTACACCTTC.

This rearrangement joins TRBV28 to TRBJ2-3, with D maybe TRBD1 (7 bases). Germline CDR1 is MDHEN and CDR2 is SYDVKM. V gave up 4 bases and J gave up 2 bases, with 16 bases separating them. CDR3 length equals 16 residues. The CDR3 here is CASSWAPGGNTDTQYF. DNA for the CDR3: TGTGCCAGCAGTTGGGCCCCAGGGGGGAACACAGATACGCAGTATTTT.

The chain couples TRBV29-1 to TRBJ1-4; D possibly corresponds to TRBD1 (6 bases). The V end lost 0 bases, the J end lost 8 bases, and 19 bases lay between the germline ends. Germline values: CDR1 SQVTM, CDR2 ANQGSEA. This CDR3 has 16 residues. CDR3 nucleotides: TGCAGCGTTGAAGATCAAGGACGGGACATACGGGAAAAACTGTTTTTT. Residues: CSVEDQGRDIREKLFF.

The chain combines TRBV20-1 with TRBJ2-3, with D perhaps TRBD2 (6 bases). The germline V gene encodes CDR1 DFQATT and CDR2 SNEGSKA (reference sequence). This CDR3 region has 15 residues. Between the trimmed V and J ends, which lost 2 bases and 7 bases, there was a span of 19 bases. In DNA form, the CDR3 reads TGCAGTGCTAGATCCCCGCGGGACCTTCCCCATACGCAGTATTTT. Amino acid sequence: CSARSPRDLPHTQYF.

About this clonotype: A junction end diverges from the germline sequence, so it may reflect a read error. The rearrangement links TRBV18 to TRBJ2-1; perhaps TRBD2 as D (6 bases). CDR1 and CDR2 (germline): KGHSH, LQKENI. CDR3 length: 16 amino acids. CDR3 DNA sequence: TGTGCCGGCTCACCAAATAGGGCCGGGGGTCACAATGAGCAGTTCTTC. Amino acids: CAGSPNRAGGHNEQFF.

This clonotype was detected only a few times. The chain joins TRBV20-1 to TRBJ2-3; D may be TRBD2 (5 bases). There are 14 residues in the CDR3. The V gene lost 3 bases and the J gene lost 2 bases, with 12 bases spanning the gap. Per germline, CDR1 DFQATT and CDR2 SNEGSKA (reference sequence). This CDR3 is CSARSGELTDTQYF. The DNA of the CDR3 is TGCAGTGCTAGGAGTGGGGAGCTCACAGATACGCAGTATTTT.

This clonotype was picked up a small number of times. The chain carries TRBV12-3 or TRBV12-4 and TRBJ2-3, with D tentatively TRBD1 or TRBD2 (5 bases each). This CDR3 has 16 residues. The ends were cut back, 7 bases at V and 6 bases at J, with 23 bases in the middle. This chain's CDR3 is CASTPGLTSLADTQYF. For the CDR3, the DNA is TGTGCCAGCACCCCAGGGTTAACAAGTCTAGCCGATACGCAGTATTTT.

This clonotype was counted many times. V usage is TRBV10-3 and J usage is TRBJ2-7; D is possibly TRBD2 (5 bases). The CDR3 runs to 15 residues. Germline CDR1 is ENHRY and CDR2 is SYGVKD. Between the trimmed V and J ends, which lost 1 base and 6 bases, there was a span of 16 bases. CDR3 residues: CAISEFQHMSGEQYF. The CDR3, as DNA: TGTGCCATCAGTGAGTTCCAACATATGAGCGGCGAGCAGTACTTC.

The genes are TRBV4-1 and TRBJ1-5; 7 bases match TRBD1. Germline V gives CDR1 MGHRA, CDR2 YSYEKL. The V gene end was trimmed by 1 base and the J gene end by 0 bases; junction bases not matched to a gene: 12. This CDR3 spans 19 amino acids. In DNA form, the CDR3 reads TGCGCCAGCAGCCAAGCCATCGGGACAGCGCTTTATAGCAATCAGCCCCAGCATTTT. Its protein is CASSQAIGTALYSNQPQHF.

The rearrangement joins TRBV5-1 to TRBJ1-1; TRBD1 matches at 7 bases. The V segment lost 1 base and the J segment 4 bases; nucleotides outside the gene matches: 10. Germline V gene sequence: CDR1 SGHRS, CDR2 YFSETQ. CDR3 size: 16 residues. CDR3 in amino acids: CASSLNRGGMGTEAFF. The CDR3 coding sequence is TGCGCCAGCAGCTTGAACAGGGGAGGGATGGGCACTGAAGCTTTCTTT.

This clonotype was seen only a few times. V usage is TRBV12-3 or TRBV12-4 and J usage is TRBJ1-5, with D uncertain. Trimming shortened V by 6 bases and J by 7 bases, and 16 bases separated the two germline ends. The CDR3 loop spans 14 amino acids. The CDR3 here is CASSPRGGQQPQHF. The CDR3 coding sequence is TGTGCCAGCAGCCCCCGAGGAGGGCAGCAGCCCCAGCATTTT.

V gene TRBV27 combines with J gene TRBJ2-7; TRBD2 matches 9 bases. CDR3 length equals 14 residues. Germline CDR1 reads MNHEY; CDR2 reads SMNVEV (reference sequence). Losses at the gene ends were 3 bases for V and 6 bases for J; bases not matched to a gene: 6. The CDR3 reads CASSFTSGFREQYF. The CDR3 DNA reads as TGTGCCAGCAGTTTTACTAGCGGGTTTCGCGAGCAGTACTTC.

This clonotype was detected ten times or more. The chain uses TRBV7-2 and TRBJ2-7; 8 nucleotides line up with TRBD1. Germline V gives CDR1 SGHTA, CDR2 FQGNSA. The CDR3 spans 14 residues. The V segment lost 5 bases and the J segment 6 bases; nucleotides outside the gene matches: 9. The CDR3 here is CASSQRTGKGEQYF. CDR3 sequence (DNA): TGTGCCAGCAGCCAAAGGACAGGGAAGGGCGAGCAGTACTTC.

The chain uses TRBV5-1 and TRBJ2-7; 13 nucleotides align to TRBD2. CDR1 and CDR2 from the germline V gene are SGHRS and YFSETQ. The CDR3 contains 15 residues. J gave up 4 bases and V 4 bases, and 5 bases lay outside the gene matches. The CDR3 bases are TGCGCCAGCAGCGTGGGACTAGCGGGGATTTACGAGCAGTACTTC. It translates to CASSVGLAGIYEQYF.